These 5 T cell receptor beta chains were all obtained from the same sample, sequenced in a study of T cells in localized non-small cell lung cancer (dated by TCRdb to about 2020). Library preparation was by the immunoSEQ multiplex PCR assay. The immuneACCESS repertoire file appears here via TCRdb, limited to in-frame rearrangements. These files lack a portion of the clones; in checked studies, under half of the deficit traces to unresolved V genes, and the cause of the others is not known. For this sample there are some 1,800 clones; 20% to 30% appear just once. The ten largest clones represent around 9.8% of the sample. Sequences were derived from lung tumor tissue, sampled before any cancer treatment. These receptors all come from a male donor at least 60 years old with stage II squamous cell lung carcinoma.

This clone was observed a handful of times. This chain connects TRBV28 to TRBJ2-1; D may be TRBD1 (5 bases). The germline V gene encodes CDR1 MDHEN and CDR2 SYDVKM. This CDR3 is 14 amino acids long. The ends were cut back, 0 bases at V and 5 bases at J, with 8 bases in the middle. This CDR3 reads CASSLWQGNNEQFF. The CDR3 nucleotides are TGTGCCAGCAGTTTATGGCAGGGAAACAATGAGCAGTTCTTC. Full variable domain (outside the CDR3, taken from reference TRBV28 and TRBJ2-1): DVKVTQSSRYLVKRTGEKVFLECVQDMDHENMFWYRQDPGLGLRLIYFSYDVKMKEKGDIPEGYSVSREKKERFSLILESASTNQTSMYLCASSLWQGNNEQFFGPGTRLTVL.

This clone was picked up a small number of times. The rearrangement uses TRBV28 and TRBJ1-2; D gene uncertain. The germline V gene has CDR1 MDHEN and CDR2 SYDVKM. The V end lost 3 bases, the J end lost 8 bases, and 13 bases lay between the germline ends. The CDR3 is 13 amino acids. The CDR3 nucleotides read TGTGCCAGCAGTTTGTTGGGGAATGGAGGCTACACCTTC. The encoded protein is CASSLLGNGGYTF.

This chain uses TRBV29-1 with TRBJ1-2; D not certain. CDR1 and CDR2 from the germline V gene are SQVTM and ANQGSEA. The length of the CDR3 is 15 residues. V was cut by 0 bases and J by 5 bases, with 16 bases left in between. CDR3 region: CSVEEEVAGWYGYTF. CDR3 nucleotides: TGCAGCGTTGAAGAGGAAGTGGCGGGGTGGTATGGCTACACCTTC.

This clone was picked up a small number of times. The V gene is TRBV28, the J gene TRBJ1-1, with 7 bases aligning to TRBD1. Germline V gene lookup returns CDR1 MDHEN and CDR2 SYDVKM. The V gene end was trimmed by 2 bases and the J gene end by 8 bases; junction bases not matched to a gene: 8. The CDR3 is made up of 14 amino acids. The CDR3 nucleotides are TGTGCCAGCAGTTTACCGGGACAGAACTCAGAAGCTTTCTTT. It translates to CASSLPGQNSEAFF.

This sequence joins TRBV30 and TRBJ1-4; 8 bases fit TRBD1. CDR1 is GTSNPN and CDR2 is SVGIG in the germline V gene (reference sequence). The V and J ends lost 5 bases and 0 bases, in that order; junction bases with no gene match: 2. The CDR3 loop spans 14 amino acids. The CDR3 spells CAWGQGSTNEKLFF. DNA for the CDR3: TGTGCCTGGGGACAGGGTTCAACTAATGAAAAACTGTTTTTT. Looking up the rest from reference TRBV30 and TRBJ1-4 gives the full variable domain: SQTIHQWPATLVQPVGSPLSLECTVEGTSNPNLYWYRQAAGRGLQLLFYSVGIGQISSEVPQNLSASRPQDRQFILSSKKLLLSDSGFYLCAWGQGSTNEKLFFGSGTQLSVL.